This T cell receptor beta chain was observed in a study of T cells after yellow fever vaccination. Overall study findings and caveats: Subsequent booster samples again held most clones from primary vaccination (around 96% CD4, approximately 85% CD8). A weaker but faster secondary response was observed, peaking on day 5 versus 15.

TCR cDNA, made by 5'RACE template switching, carried an added universal primer site and UMIs. TCRdb re-derived calls from the 5' RACE reads in MiXCR, one entry per CDR3 protein. The table has hundreds of thousands of distinct CDR3 sequences, roughly 12% seen once. The CDR3 extends over 13 amino acids. The germline CDR1 and CDR2 sequences are SGHDT and YYEEEE. This clonotype has only one observation. Its specificity is unknown. The junction departs from germline at one end; a sequencing error may be responsible. The V gene is TRBV5-6, the J gene TRBJ2-1; D uncertain. Material: PBMCs, obtained on the day of the yellow fever booster vaccination. The receptor was derived from a young man who received the YFV17D yellow fever vaccine. In DNA form, the CDR3 reads TGTGCCAGCAGCTCCCGCCTATACAATGAGCTGTTCTTC. Residues: CASSSRLYNELFF.